Sequencing of this TCR beta chain was carried out in a study of human T cells and chemical hapten exposure. TCRdb independently ran MiXCR on the RACE reads; one entry per CDR3 protein. The sample records approximately 260,000 distinct CDR3 sequences, approximately 7.5% being singletons. The time point: pre-sensitization, week 0. The treatment was: therapeutic diphenylcyclopropenone sensitization with weekly scalp DPC. The CDR3 totals 16 residues. CDR1 is KGHDR, CDR2 SFDVKD, per germline. This receptor was taken from a man aged 18 to 30 with alopecia areata. Some clones in this sample may be carry-over from other donors' samples. The rearrangement links TRBV24-1 to TRBJ2-3; TRBD1 matches at 7 bases. The sequencing used whole blood, collected in connection with sensitization to the hapten diphenylcyclopropenone (DPC). In DNA form, the CDR3 reads TGTGCAACGGGGCACGTAACAGGGGCGCTCTCCGATACGCAGTATTTT. Protein sequence: CATGHVTGALSDTQYF.